Listed here are 3 T cell receptor beta chains from one sample, sequenced in a study of blood T cell repertoires in COVID-19 (dated by TCRdb to the early 2020s). Receptor libraries were prepared by the immunoSEQ multiplex PCR assay. The clones in this table, taken by TCRdb from immuneACCESS, are in-frame only. Not every clone is retained; where verified, under half of the shortfall comes from an unresolved V gene, and the cause of the rest is unknown. The table for this sample lists more than 100,000 clones; approximately 84% of them were counted only once. About a sixth of the sample rests with the top ten. Input material: peripheral blood. These receptors all come from a woman of 80 years or more with acute or convalescent COVID-19.

This clone was detected ten times or more. The rearrangement links TRBV2 to TRBJ2-7; D is perhaps TRBD1 (5 bases). Germline loops: CDR1 SNHLY, CDR2 FYNNEI. The CDR3 sequence is 13 residues long. The germline V and J ends were trimmed by 9 bases and 2 bases, with 14 bases remaining between them. The CDR3 DNA follows: TGTGCCAGTGGGGCTGGAGCTACCTACGAGCAGTACTTC. Translating it yields CASGAGATYEQYF.

V is TRBV12-5 and J is TRBJ1-4; TRBD1 is a possible D gene (5 bases). Germline V CDR1 and CDR2: LGHNT, FRNRAP. There are 15 residues in the CDR3. Deletions cut 1 base from V and 1 base from J, with 7 bases between. Here the CDR3 DNA reads TGTGCTAGTGGTTTGGGACAGCTAACTAATGAAAAACTGTTTTTT. Translation gives CASGLGQLTNEKLFF.

The rearrangement links TRBV18 to TRBJ2-1; 11 bases are shared with TRBD2. CDR1 and CDR2 from the germline V gene are KGHSH and LQKENI. V lost 6 bases and J lost 1; bases outside the gene matches: 5. The CDR3 is 16 amino acids. CDR3 bases: TGTGCCAGCTCGTTAACTAGCGGGAGTTCCTACAATGAGCAGTTCTTC. Translated, it gives CASSLTSGSSYNEQFF.